The TCR beta chain described here comes from a study of cytomegalovirus exposure and HLA in healthy donors. Study-level background: Genotyping showed approximately 81% of approximately 430 donors falling in the Caucasian-associated ancestry cluster.

Vbeta (60) and Jbeta (13) primers were used in the PCR. Method: immunoSEQ multiplex PCR; TCRdb's copy keeps in-frame clones and lacks some. This sample has 100,000 to 150,000 clones; over 65% occur once, and the top ten carry roughly 6.3%. Sequencing was done on a sample of PBMCs. The clonotype originates from a woman between 40 and 50 years old in good health and CMV-seronegative.

CDR3 bases: TGTGCCAGCAGCGCGCAGGGGCTGGCCAAAAACATTCAGTACTTC. Encoded protein: CASSAQGLAKNIQYF. V is TRBV5-4 and J is TRBJ2-4, with D maybe TRBD1 (6 bases). The V end lost 4 bases, the J end lost 1 base, and 12 bases lay between the germline ends. The CDR3 is made up of 15 amino acids. The germline gives CDR1 SGHNT, CDR2 YYREEE (reference sequence).